The 27 T cell receptor beta chains below were found in one sample sequenced in a study of CD8+ T cells in alopecia areata. RNA was extracted and reverse transcribed into cDNA as the sequencing template. Here immunoSEQ multiplex PCR was the method, and the copy in TCRdb shows in-frame clones only, minus some. The sample records around 120,000 clones, 58% being singletons. Noted treatment: oral pan-JAK inhibitor, 5-10 mg twice daily. The sample here was CD8+ T cells sorted from blood, taken at week 4, from a patient treated with tofacitinib. The receptor source for this set is a human donor with alopecia areata.

The chain couples TRBV5-1 to TRBJ2-1; the D gene is possibly TRBD2 (6 bases). The germline V and J ends were trimmed by 3 bases and 9 bases, with 16 bases remaining between them. The CDR3 has 14 amino acids. Per germline, CDR1 SGHRS and CDR2 YFSETQ. CDR3 coding DNA: TGCGCCAGCAGCTCTGAAGGGACTTTATCTGAGCAGTTCTTC. Translated: CASSSEGTLSEQFF.

In the case of this clone: The same CDR3 can be traced to other DNA sequences in this sample. The chain links TRBV27 to TRBJ1-2; D gene unclear. The CDR3 has 13 amino acids. The V end lost 2 bases, the J end lost 3 bases, and 7 bases lay between the germline ends. CDR1 and CDR2 (germline): MNHEY, SMNVEV (reference sequence). The CDR3 nucleotides are TGTGCCAGCAGTTTAACCGGGGACTATGGCTACACCTTC. Translated: CASSLTGDYGYTF.

The chain employs TRBV27 and TRBJ2-5; 12 positions match TRBD2. The CDR3 sequence is 14 residues long. V shed 5 bases, J shed 4 bases, and the junction held 2 bases outside the gene matches. Germline V gene data show CDR1 as MNHEY and CDR2 as SMNVEV (reference sequence). This chain's CDR3 is CASSLAGGPETQYF. The CDR3 region has the DNA TGTGCCAGCAGTCTAGCGGGGGGGCCAGAGACCCAGTACTTC.

This clone has just a few counts. The gene calls are TRBV7-9 and TRBJ2-3; 7 bases match TRBD1. Germline loops: CDR1 SEHNR, CDR2 FQNEAQ (reference sequence). V lost 5 bases, J lost 1 base, and 9 bases stayed unmatched. The CDR3 runs to 16 residues. Here the CDR3 reads CASSHPTGQGTDTQYF. CDR3 DNA: TGTGCCAGCAGCCATCCTACTGGACAGGGCACAGATACGCAGTATTTT.

The chain carries TRBV30 and TRBJ2-4; tentatively, D is TRBD1 or TRBD2 (5 bases each). Germline CDR1 and CDR2: GTSNPN and SVGIG (reference sequence). V gave up 1 base and J gave up 15 bases, with 16 bases separating them. This CDR3 comprises 12 residues. The CDR3 sequence is CAWSEGPQAGYF. CDR3 nucleotide sequence: TGTGCCTGGAGTGAGGGACCCCAGGCGGGGTACTTC.

V is TRBV6-5 and J is TRBJ2-2; D not certain. The V and J ends lost 10 bases and 1 base respectively, with 13 bases between them. The CDR3 loop spans 14 amino acids. Germline V gene data show CDR1 as MNHEY and CDR2 as SVGAGI. CDR3 nucleotide sequence: TGTGCCACCGAAGACACCTTGAACACCGGGGAGCTGTTTTTT. Its protein product is CATEDTLNTGELFF.

The V gene is TRBV15, the J gene TRBJ2-1, with 8 bases identical to TRBD1. Germline V gene data show CDR1 as LNHNV and CDR2 as YYDKDF (reference sequence). The V segment lost 0 bases and the J segment 6 bases; nucleotides outside the gene matches: 10. The CDR3 is 17 residues long. The CDR3 spells CATSRDAGGLLVNEQFF. CDR3 nucleotides: TGTGCCACCAGCAGAGACGCAGGGGGCCTATTAGTCAATGAGCAGTTCTTC. Full variable domain (outside the CDR3, taken from reference TRBV15 and TRBJ2-1): DAMVIQNPRYQVTQFGKPVTLSCSQTLNHNVMYWYQQKSSQAPKLLFHYYDKDFNNEADTPDNFQSRRPNTSFCFLDIRSPGLGDTAMYLCATSRDAGGLLVNEQFFGPGTRLTVL.

The chain couples TRBV30 to TRBJ1-1; D might be TRBD1 (6 bases). This CDR3 has 16 amino acids. Trimming pared 1 base from V and 1 base from J, leaving 16 bases between. Germline V gene lookup returns CDR1 GTSNPN and CDR2 SVGIG (reference sequence). CDR3 sequence: CAWSGNRVPKNTEAFF. The CDR3 DNA reads TGTGCCTGGAGTGGGAACAGGGTACCTAAGAACACTGAAGCTTTCTTT.

The rearrangement joins TRBV30 to TRBJ2-7; D is uncertain. CDR1 and CDR2 (germline): GTSNPN, SVGIG (reference sequence). CDR3 length equals 13 residues. V lost 1 base and J 4 bases, leaving 11 bases between the germline ends. The CDR3 spells CAWSEGVGYEQYF. In nucleotides, the CDR3 is TGTGCCTGGAGTGAGGGCGTAGGATACGAGCAGTACTTC. Combining the CDR3 with reference TRBV30 and TRBJ2-7 gives the whole variable domain SQTIHQWPATLVQPVGSPLSLECTVEGTSNPNLYWYRQAAGRGLQLLFYSVGIGQISSEVPQNLSASRPQDRQFILSSKKLLLSDSGFYLCAWSEGVGYEQYFGPGTRLTVT.

The chain employs TRBV11-2 and TRBJ1-6; 8 bases fit TRBD1. The CDR3 length is 14 residues. Germline CDR1 and CDR2: SGHAT and FQNNGV. V was pared by 5 bases and J by 7 bases, with 4 bases of the junction left unmatched. DNA for the CDR3: TGTGCCAGCAGCCTCGGACAGGGAAATTCACCCCTCCACTTT. Translating gives CASSLGQGNSPLHF.

This chain joins TRBV30 and TRBJ2-7, with 7 bases aligning to TRBD2. Germline lookup yields CDR1 GTSNPN and CDR2 SVGIG (reference sequence). V gave up 8 bases and J gave up 1 base; unmatched junction bases: 11. The CDR3 is made up of 14 amino acids. The DNA for the CDR3 is TGTGCCGCGTTGAAGCTAGCGGCTTCCTACGAGCAGTACTTC. It encodes CAALKLAASYEQYF.

The V gene is TRBV5-1, the J gene TRBJ2-7, with D possibly matching TRBD1 (5 bases). This CDR3 is built from 17 residues. Trimming took off 0 bases at V and 2 bases at J, with 18 bases between the two ends. In germline, CDR1 is SGHRS, CDR2 YFSETQ. CDR3: CASSLGIFVRTTYEQYF. Here the CDR3 DNA reads TGCGCCAGCAGCTTGGGTATCTTTGTCAGGACAACCTACGAGCAGTACTTC.

On this clone: Different DNA sequences within this sample yield the same CDR3. The chain has TRBV30 and TRBJ1-1; no definite D call. CDR1 is GTSNPN, CDR2 SVGIG, per germline (reference sequence). V dropped 0 bases and J dropped 1 base, with 6 bases sitting between them. The CDR3 sequence is 13 residues long. In nucleotides, the CDR3 is TGTGCCTGGAGTGTACAAGGGAACACTGAAGCTTTCTTT. Encoded protein: CAWSVQGNTEAFF.

The V gene is TRBV27, the J gene TRBJ2-1; D is uncertain. Germline assignment: CDR1 MNHEY and CDR2 SMNVEV (reference sequence). The V and J ends lost 2 bases and 8 bases respectively, with 13 bases between them. The CDR3 covers 14 residues. CDR3 sequence reads: CASSLVESAHEQFF. The CDR3 DNA reads TGTGCCAGCAGTTTAGTTGAGAGCGCGCATGAGCAGTTCTTC.

The chain combines TRBV29-1 with TRBJ1-2; D might be TRBD1 (5 bases). Trimming removed 3 bases at V and 4 bases at J, with 12 bases between. Germline V gene data show CDR1 as SQVTM and CDR2 as ANQGSEA. The CDR3 is made up of 13 amino acids. The CDR3 DNA follows: TGCAGCGTTGACCAGGGCGATACCTATGGCTACACCTTC. Amino acids: CSVDQGDTYGYTF. Looking up the rest from reference TRBV29-1 and TRBJ1-2 gives the full variable domain: SAVISQKPSRDICQRGTSLTIQCQVDSQVTMMFWYRQQPGQSLTLIATANQGSEATYESGFVIDKFPISRPNLTFSTLTVSNMSPEDSSIYLCSVDQGDTYGYTFGSGTRLTVV.

This sequence joins TRBV27 and TRBJ1-4; D remains unclear. Germline V gives CDR1 MNHEY, CDR2 SMNVEV (reference sequence). Trimming took 4 bases from V and 7 from J, leaving 16 bases between them. This CDR3 contains 15 residues. The CDR3 protein is CASSSITALAEKLFF. The CDR3 coding sequence is TGTGCCAGCAGTTCGATTACAGCATTGGCTGAAAAACTGTTTTTT. Full variable domain (rest looked up from reference TRBV27 and TRBJ1-4): EAQVTQNPRYLITVTGKKLTVTCSQNMNHEYMSWYRQDPGLGLRQIYYSMNVEVTDKGDVPEGYKVSRKEKRNFPLILESPSPNQTSLYFCASSSITALAEKLFFGSGTQLSVL.

The chain links TRBV29-1 to TRBJ2-5, with D unresolved. The CDR3 length is 13 residues. CDR1 and CDR2 from the germline V gene are SQVTM and ANQGSEA. Deletions cut 0 bases from V and 0 bases from J, with 5 bases between. The CDR3 coding sequence is TGCAGCGTTGAAGAGCCCGACCAAGAGACCCAGTACTTC. Translated: CSVEEPDQETQYF.

The chain recombines TRBV30 with TRBJ2-7; D ambiguous. The germline V gene has CDR1 GTSNPN and CDR2 SVGIG (reference sequence). V gave up 4 bases and J gave up 2 bases, with 12 bases separating them. The CDR3 length is 13 residues. Here the CDR3 reads CAWTSVPTYEQYF. Written as DNA, the CDR3 is TGTGCCTGGACCAGCGTCCCTACCTACGAGCAGTACTTC.

V is TRBV13 and J is TRBJ1-1; D perhaps matches TRBD1 (5 bases). CDR3 size: 13 residues. Germline assignment: CDR1 PRHDT and CDR2 FYEKMQ (reference sequence). Trimming left V 5 bases short and J 8 bases short, with 15 bases between. CDR3 sequence reads: CASSSGTTGEAFF. CDR3 DNA sequence: TGTGCCAGCAGCAGCGGGACTACGGGCGAAGCTTTCTTT. The full variable domain, completed using reference TRBV13 and TRBJ1-1, is AAGVIQSPRHLIKEKRETATLKCYPIPRHDTVYWYQQGPGQDPQFLISFYEKMQSDKGSIPDRFSAQQFSDYHSELNMSSLELGDSALYFCASSSGTTGEAFFGQGTRLTVV.

The rearrangement links TRBV10-3 to TRBJ1-6, with D tentatively TRBD1 (5 bases). V lost 2 bases and J lost 9, with 14 bases in between. CDR3 length: 15 amino acids. The germline V gene encodes CDR1 ENHRY and CDR2 SYGVKD. CDR3 sequence: CAISETGTSSSPLHF. For the CDR3, the DNA is TGTGCCATCAGTGAGACCGGGACCTCTAGTTCACCCCTCCACTTT.

This rearrangement joins TRBV27 to TRBJ1-2; TRBD1 agrees at 10 bases. The germline CDR1 and CDR2 sequences are MNHEY and SMNVEV (reference sequence). The V gene end was trimmed by 6 bases and the J gene end by 4 bases; junction bases not matched to a gene: 5. The CDR3 sequence is 14 residues long. The CDR3: CASSLTGGIYGYTF. The CDR3 coding sequence is TGTGCCAGCAGCTTGACAGGGGGCATCTATGGCTACACCTTC.

This chain connects TRBV5-6 to TRBJ2-3; no firm D call. CDR3 length equals 13 residues. V was clipped by 5 bases and J by 2 bases, with 9 bases between them. Germline values: CDR1 SGHDT, CDR2 YYEEEE. CDR3 nucleotide sequence: TGTGCCAGCAGGCCGACTGTCACAGATACGCAGTATTTT. Translating it yields CASRPTVTDTQYF. The variable domain in full, with the rest retrieved from reference TRBV5-6 and TRBJ2-3, is DAGVTQSPTHLIKTRGQQVTLRCSPKSGHDTVSWYQQALGQGPQFIFQYYEEEERQRGNFPDRFSGHQFPNYSSELNVNALLLGDSALYLCASRPTVTDTQYFGPGTRLTVL.

The chain joins TRBV30 to TRBJ2-7; D unclear. The CDR3 is 12 amino acids. The ends were cut back, 0 bases at V and 4 bases at J, with 7 bases in the middle. Germline CDR1 and CDR2: GTSNPN and SVGIG (reference sequence). The chain's CDR3 is CAWSVQAYEQYF. The CDR3 region has the DNA TGTGCCTGGAGTGTACAAGCTTACGAGCAGTACTTC. Combining the CDR3 with reference TRBV30 and TRBJ2-7 gives the whole variable domain SQTIHQWPATLVQPVGSPLSLECTVEGTSNPNLYWYRQAAGRGLQLLFYSVGIGQISSEVPQNLSASRPQDRQFILSSKKLLLSDSGFYLCAWSVQAYEQYFGPGTRLTVT.

The chain carries TRBV7-2 and TRBJ2-7; D might be TRBD2 (6 bases). From germline, CDR1 is SGHTA and CDR2 FQGNSA. CDR3 length: 11 residues. V was cut by 5 bases and J by 6 bases, with 8 bases left in between. For the CDR3, the DNA is TGTGCCAGCAGCCCGGGAGCCGAGCAGTACTTC. Translation: CASSPGAEQYF.

This clone was picked up a small number of times. This rearrangement joins TRBV6-5 to TRBJ2-2, with unresolved D. CDR1 MNHEY and CDR2 SVGAGI come from the germline V gene. Trimming stripped 6 bases from V and 6 bases from J, with 8 bases between. This CDR3 has 12 residues. The CDR3 protein is CASRPPSGELFF. CDR3 in DNA: TGTGCCAGCAGGCCGCCGTCCGGGGAGCTGTTTTTT.

A remark on this clone: Other nucleotide sequences in the sample specify the same CDR3. This sequence joins TRBV30 and TRBJ2-7; TRBD1 aligns across 9 bases. The germline V gene has CDR1 GTSNPN and CDR2 SVGIG (reference sequence). The length of the CDR3 is 14 residues. Losses at the gene ends were 2 bases for V and 4 bases for J; bases not matched to a gene: 6. The CDR3 protein is CAWSLTGGIYEQYF. CDR3 coding DNA: TGTGCCTGGAGTCTCACAGGGGGCATTTACGAGCAGTACTTC.

This clone was found once. The V call is TRBV30, the J call TRBJ2-6, with D perhaps TRBD1 (6 bases). CDR3 length: 13 amino acids. CDR1 and CDR2 from the germline V gene are GTSNPN and SVGIG (reference sequence). CDR3 DNA sequence: TGTGCATGCAGGGGCTCTGGGGCCAACGTCCTGACTTTC. Its protein product is CACRGSGANVLTF.